The T cell receptor (beta chain) under discussion was sequenced for a study of blood T cell repertoires in COVID-19. A Seattle source enrolled patients during active infection and followed them longitudinally. Data came from immunoSEQ multiplex PCR; TCRdb stores just in-frame clones and leaves some out. The profile shows a few hundred thousand clones, approximately 86% of them singletons. Trimming shortened V by 2 bases and J by 6 bases, and 13 bases separated the two germline ends. This CDR3 spans 15 amino acids. In germline, CDR1 is SEHNR, CDR2 FQNEAQ (reference sequence). The TCR comes from a woman aged 30 to 39 with COVID-19, enrolled during active disease. The chain employs TRBV7-9 and TRBJ2-2; no firm D call. Input material: peripheral blood. Here the CDR3 reads CASSLMTSKAGELFF. DNA of the CDR3: TGTGCCAGCAGCTTAATGACTTCAAAAGCCGGGGAGCTGTTTTTT.